In this sample, the clone carrying this T cell receptor (beta chain) is medium-sized. No antigen is known for it. This record comes from a study of early T cells in non-severe SARS-CoV-2 infection. Study-wide background: Sequencing used unsorted whole-blood bulk RNA, so chains lack pairing. General observations from the study: VDJdb matching skewed toward anti-spike CD8 responses, missing private and CD4 specificities.

This CDR3 comprises 14 residues. Germline V gives CDR1 SGHTA, CDR2 FQGNSA. With 5 bases removed from V and 6 bases from J, the gap between germline ends came to 13 bases. Attachment of unique molecular identifiers to individual cDNA molecules was performed. TCRdb redid the calling of the 5' RACE reads with MiXCR, one entry per CDR3 protein. Altogether 42,000 or so distinct CDR3 sequences are present, approximately 5.9% being singletons, with the ten largest covering 7.5% to 8.5%. This rearrangement joins TRBV7-2 to TRBJ1-4; D is perhaps TRBD1 (6 bases). This specimen was whole blood, taken at baseline. This receptor was taken from an adult who was a healthcare worker with PCR-confirmed SARS-CoV-2 infection or an uninfected control (not recorded which). Here the CDR3 reads CASSPGTGHEKLFF. The CDR3 bases are TGTGCCAGCAGCCCCGGAACAGGGCATGAAAAACTGTTTTTT.